The present T cell receptor beta chain was sequenced within a study of blood T cell repertoires in COVID-19 (dated by TCRdb to about 2020). In terms of the full investigation: Samples covering the acute and convalescent phases of COVID-19 were provided by collaborators in the United States, Italy and Spain. Where available, HLA class I and class II types were obtained from metadata supplied by the sample provider rather than from assay-based typing. The samples were drawn from the first 160 participants of the ongoing ImmuneRACE study and from 950 to 1,500 subjects provided by 6 global collaborators. The sample metadata nearly always contained a de-identified subject ID, COVID-19 status, age in years and sex. A freely available public database, intended as a resource for researchers studying the immune response to SARS-CoV-2, is where the repertoires were released. The prospective study material was composed of cDNA or gDNA derived from T cells, B-cell-depleted T cells, or PBMCs. Subjects who had been exposed to COVID-19, were actively infected with it, or had recovered from it provided the deeply sampled blood TCRbeta repertoires that made up the dataset. On the study overall, not on this receptor specifically: The quantity of clinical and demographic metadata differed by source and by participant and was supplied without curation.

Trimming takes 1 base from V and 2 bases from J, and the germline ends sit 16 bases apart. The CDR3 runs 17 residues from the cysteine to the phenylalanine. The only DNA kept is the CDR3, 51 bases in frame from the first base. The CDR1 and CDR2 encoded by the germline V gene are SGHDT and YYEEEE. Each collaborating institution followed its own protocols to collect whole blood in K2EDTA tubes. For TCRbeta analysis, collaborators shipped samples in one of three forms: frozen whole blood, isolated PBMCs, or DNA extracted from either of those sample types. As regards this clone: No antigen is known for it. No quality values exist for individual bases; no much larger clone is one base distant.

TCRbeta CDR3 regions were amplified from genomic DNA using the immunoSEQ Assay, a bias-controlled multiplex PCR. The published analysis was carried out like this. Within the assay, amplification of reference gene primers was used to estimate how many nucleated cells each sample contained. Sequence reads were collapsed and filtered to measure the absolute abundance of every unique TCRbeta CDR3 rearrangement. For each sample, productive Simpson clonality was calculated by taking the square root of Simpson's diversity index across productive rearrangements. Sourced from immuneACCESS, this table was stored by TCRdb with only in-frame sequences that have V and J called. A share of the clones is absent; for the studies checked, an unresolved V gene accounts for under half, and the remainder has no known explanation. That table furnishes V, J and clone size, whereas the DNA furnished D and trimming. The sample records 650,000 to 800,000 clones, just under 90% of which are singletons. The ten top clones hold over 0.2% of the sample.

The sequence links TRBV5-6 to TRBJ1-3, with TRBD1 as a weak D call on 5 bases. Sequenced sample: peripheral blood. The TCR sequence derives from a woman between 18 and 29 years old with acute or convalescent COVID-19. The CDR3 reads CASSLYSWGTTGNTIYF. DNA sequence: TGTGCCAGCAGCTTGTATAGTTGGGGCACCACTGGAAACACCATATATTTT.